Listed below are T cell receptor beta chains from one sample, sequenced in a study of tumor-infiltrating lymphocytes in localized non-small cell lung cancer. Profiling relied on immunoSEQ multiplex PCR, and the TCRdb table lists in-frame clones only, not all of them. The profile shows around 7,100 clones, under 80% of them singletons. The sample consisted of uninvolved lung tissue not adjacent to the tumor. These receptors were taken from a human donor with non-small cell lung cancer. Both conserved end residues are part of each CDR3. Fields, in order: clone size, D gene, J gene, V gene, CDR3 DNA, CDR3 protein. The D gene is left open where the match is weak. Size is stated for part of the rows, as once, few or many counts, or as a class when the clone is expanded.

size: NA; D: TRBD1; J: TRBJ2-1; V: TRBV5-4; DNA: TGTGCCAGCAGCTTGGGGACAGGGTCCTACAATGAGCAGTTCTTC; CDR3: CASSLGTGSYNEQFF
size: NA; D: TRBD1; J: TRBJ2-2; V: TRBV7-8; DNA: TGTGCCAGCAGCTTCCGGGACAGTAACACCGGGGAGCTGTTTTTT; CDR3: CASSFRDSNTGELFF
size: NA; D: TRBD1; J: TRBJ2-7; V: TRBV13; DNA: TGTGCCAGCAGCTTAGGATCGACAGGGTCCTACGAGCAGTACTTC; CDR3: CASSLGSTGSYEQYF
size: NA; D: NA; J: TRBJ1-2; V: TRBV30; DNA: TGTGCCTGGAGAGGGCTAGGGGCCAGACGCAACTATGGCTACACCTTC; CDR3: CAWRGLGARRNYGYTF
size: NA; D: TRBD1; J: TRBJ1-6; V: TRBV7-9; DNA: TGTGCCAGCAGCTTAGGACAGGGGTTCTATAATTCACCCCTCCACTTT; CDR3: CASSLGQGFYNSPLHF
size: medium-sized; D: TRBD1; J: TRBJ1-2; V: TRBV7-9; DNA: TGTGCCAGCAGCTCTACCATGGGACAGATAGATGGCTACACCTTC; CDR3: CASSSTMGQIDGYTF
size: NA; D: TRBD1; J: TRBJ2-2; V: TRBV2; DNA: TGTGCCAGCAGTATCCGGGACAGGGTCACCGGGGAGCTGTTTTTT; CDR3: CASSIRDRVTGELFF
size: NA; D: TRBD2; J: TRBJ2-7; V: TRBV4-2; DNA: TGTGCCAGCAGCTTATGGCGGGGGTCCGACGAGCAGTACTTC; CDR3: CASSLWRGSDEQYF
size: NA; D: TRBD1; J: TRBJ1-1; V: TRBV7-8; DNA: TGTGCCAGCAGCTTAGGAAACAGGGGTGAAGCTTTCTTT; CDR3: CASSLGNRGEAFF
size: NA; D: NA; J: TRBJ2-7; V: TRBV19; DNA: TGTGCCAGTAAGGAGGGGACTGCCTACGAGCAGTACTTC; CDR3: CASKEGTAYEQYF
size: once; D: NA; J: TRBJ2-1; V: TRBV29-1; DNA: TGCAGCGTTGAAGAGGTCTTTGCCTACAATGAGCAGTTCTTC; CDR3: CSVEEVFAYNEQFF
size: NA; D: TRBD1; J: TRBJ1-4; V: TRBV19; DNA: TGTGCCAGTAGTACCCCCAGGGGGCTTCGTGAAAAACTGTTTTTT; CDR3: CASSTPRGLREKLFF
size: once; D: NA; J: TRBJ1-2; V: TRBV4-2; DNA: TGTGCCAGCAGCCAAGATCGCCGGGCGGCAGGAGCTAACTATGGCTACACCTTC; CDR3: CASSQDRRAAGANYGYTF
size: few; D: TRBD1; J: TRBJ1-2; V: TRBV7-8; DNA: TGTGCCAGCAGCTTAGGGGACAGGGGACTCTATGGCTACACCTTC; CDR3: CASSLGDRGLYGYTF
size: few; D: NA; J: TRBJ1-2; V: TRBV6-1; DNA: TGTGCCAGCAGTGAGGAAGGGGGGCGTTACTATGGCTACACCTTC; CDR3: CASSEEGGRYYGYTF
size: NA; D: NA; J: TRBJ1-6; V: TRBV10-2; DNA: TGCGCCACCACTGAGGGGCGGAGTAATTCACCCCTCCACTTT; CDR3: CATTEGRSNSPLHF
size: NA; D: TRBD2; J: TRBJ2-7; V: TRBV7-8; DNA: TGTGCCAGCAGCTCCACCCGCCTCGGACTAGCGGCTACCTACGAGCAGTACTTC; CDR3: CASSSTRLGLAATYEQYF
size: NA; D: NA; J: TRBJ1-1; V: TRBV27; DNA: TGTGCCAGCAGTTTACAGGGTCTAGCTGAAGCTTTCTTT; CDR3: CASSLQGLAEAFF
size: NA; D: NA; J: TRBJ1-3; V: TRBV5-6; DNA: TGTGCCAGCACCCCCGGGGGACCAAGCCGCTCTGGAAACACCATATATTTT; CDR3: CASTPGGPSRSGNTIYF
size: NA; D: NA; J: TRBJ2-7; V: TRBV2; DNA: TGTGCCAGCCGTGAAACGGACGGGTCCTACGAGCAGTACTTC; CDR3: CASRETDGSYEQYF
size: NA; D: NA; J: TRBJ2-7; V: TRBV7-6; DNA: TGTGCCAGCAGCGAAGCCTACGAGCAGTACTTC; CDR3: CASSEAYEQYF
size: NA; D: NA; J: TRBJ2-7; V: TRBV5-1; DNA: TGCGCCAGCAGCTTGGCCGGGTCTTCTGGCTACGAGCAGTACTTC; CDR3: CASSLAGSSGYEQYF
size: NA; D: TRBD2; J: TRBJ2-3; V: TRBV29-1; DNA: TGCAGCCTCGAGTCGTCCGGGACTAGCGGGGGCACAGATACGCAGTATTTT; CDR3: CSLESSGTSGGTDTQYF
size: few; D: NA; J: TRBJ2-7; V: TRBV4-2; DNA: TGTGCCAGCAGCCAAAGGGTGGAGGCCTACGAGCAGTACTTC; CDR3: CASSQRVEAYEQYF
size: medium-sized; D: TRBD2; J: TRBJ2-7; V: TRBV15; DNA: TGTGCCACCAGCACACTAGCGGGGGGTATCTACGAGCAGTACTTC; CDR3: CATSTLAGGIYEQYF
size: NA; D: NA; J: TRBJ2-3; V: TRBV10-3; DNA: TGTGCCATCAGTCTAGTTTCCGCAGATACGCAGTATTTT; CDR3: CAISLVSADTQYF
size: NA; D: NA; J: TRBJ2-2; V: TRBV19; DNA: TGTGCCAGTAGTATATCCGGGGTAAACACCGGGGAGCTGTTTTTT; CDR3: CASSISGVNTGELFF
size: NA; D: NA; J: TRBJ2-5; V: TRBV2; DNA: TGTGCCAGCAGTGAAAATACAGGGCCGGAGACCCAGTACTTC; CDR3: CASSENTGPETQYF
size: few; D: NA; J: TRBJ1-4; V: TRBV30; DNA: TGTGCCTGGAGCCGCGGAACGACTAATGAAAAACTGTTTTTT; CDR3: CAWSRGTTNEKLFF
size: NA; D: TRBD2; J: TRBJ2-7; V: TRBV2; DNA: TGTGCCAGCATGGGCGAGACTAGCGGGGGGCACTCCTACGAGCAGTACTTC; CDR3: CASMGETSGGHSYEQYF
size: NA; D: NA; J: TRBJ1-5; V: TRBV6-6; DNA: TGTGCCAGCAGCCCCGTGGGGGTGACTCAGCCCCAGCATTTT; CDR3: CASSPVGVTQPQHF
size: once; D: TRBD1; J: TRBJ1-1; V: TRBV6-1; DNA: TGTGCCATCAGTGAACAACCAGCCGGGACAGGGAACACTGAAGCTTTCTTT; CDR3: CAISEQPAGTGNTEAFF
size: once; D: NA; J: TRBJ1-2; V: TRBV11-2; DNA: TGTGCCAGCAGCTTTAGTTCGAACTATGGCTACACCTTC; CDR3: CASSFSSNYGYTF
size: NA; D: NA; J: TRBJ1-1; V: TRBV2; DNA: TGTGCCAGCAGCCCATACACTGAAGCTTTCTTT; CDR3: CASSPYTEAFF
size: NA; D: NA; J: TRBJ2-7; V: TRBV15; DNA: TGTGCCACCAGCAGAGGAGGGGGGACCTACGAGCAGTACTTC; CDR3: CATSRGGGTYEQYF
size: NA; D: NA; J: TRBJ1-2; V: TRBV9; DNA: TGTGCCAGCAGCGTAGACGGCGGAGATGGCTACACCTTC; CDR3: CASSVDGGDGYTF
size: NA; D: TRBD1; J: TRBJ1-6; V: TRBV4-3; DNA: TGCGCCAGCAGCCAAGAGCCACGCAGACAGGGTGAGAATTCACCCCTCCACTTT; CDR3: CASSQEPRRQGENSPLHF
size: large; D: TRBD2; J: TRBJ2-5; V: TRBV6-5; DNA: TGTGCCAGCAGTTTTCGGGCGGGGGGGGCCAAAGAGACCCAGTACTTC; CDR3: CASSFRAGGAKETQYF
size: NA; D: TRBD2; J: TRBJ2-2; V: TRBV30; DNA: TGTGCCTGGATTAGCGGGGAACCGAACACCGGGGAGCTGTTTTTT; CDR3: CAWISGEPNTGELFF
size: NA; D: TRBD1; J: TRBJ2-7; V: TRBV10-2; DNA: TGCGCCAGCAGGGAGCGGGACAGGGACTACGAGCAGTACTTC; CDR3: CASRERDRDYEQYF
size: medium-sized; D: TRBD1; J: TRBJ2-3; V: TRBV6-6; DNA: TGTGCCAGCAGTCAGGGGGAGCATACGCAGTATTTT; CDR3: CASSQGEHTQYF
size: medium-sized; D: NA; J: TRBJ1-2; V: TRBV5-1; DNA: TGCGCCAGCAGCCTCGGGACCTATAAACCCGACTACACCTTC; CDR3: CASSLGTYKPDYTF
size: few; D: NA; J: TRBJ1-1; V: TRBV6-5; DNA: TGTGCCAGCAAACCAAGGGTGGACACTGAAGCTTTCTTT; CDR3: CASKPRVDTEAFF
size: few; D: NA; J: TRBJ1-6; V: TRBV7-8; DNA: TGTGCCAGCAGCCGAATCCGGACAGCGAATAATTCACCCCTCCACTTT; CDR3: CASSRIRTANNSPLHF
size: NA; D: TRBD2; J: TRBJ2-2; V: TRBV6-6; DNA: TGTGCCAGCAGGCCGGGGGGGAACACCGGGGAGCTGTTTTTT; CDR3: CASRPGGNTGELFF
size: NA; D: TRBD1; J: TRBJ2-5; V: TRBV7-7; DNA: TGTGCCAGCAGCCTAGACAGGGGAGAGAAAGAGACCCAGTACTTC; CDR3: CASSLDRGEKETQYF
size: few; D: NA; J: TRBJ1-1; V: TRBV27; DNA: TGTGCCAGCAGTTCCGGACTTCGGAGCACTGAAGCTTTCTTT; CDR3: CASSSGLRSTEAFF
size: NA; D: NA; J: TRBJ2-3; V: TRBV30; DNA: TGTGCCTGGACCTCCGGGACAAACACAGATACGCAGTATTTT; CDR3: CAWTSGTNTDTQYF
size: NA; D: NA; J: TRBJ2-6; V: TRBV7-2; DNA: TGTGCCAGCAGCCGTCGGGGGACATCTGGGGCCAACGTCCTGACTTTC; CDR3: CASSRRGTSGANVLTF
size: few; D: NA; J: TRBJ1-1; V: TRBV23-1; DNA: TGCGCCAGCAGTCAATCGGAGGGAGGGAACACTGAAGCTTTCTTT; CDR3: CASSQSEGGNTEAFF
size: NA; D: TRBD2; J: TRBJ2-7; V: TRBV14; DNA: TGTGCCAGCAGCCGAAGGAAGGGAGGGGCGACTTCCTACGAGCAGTACTTC; CDR3: CASSRRKGGATSYEQYF